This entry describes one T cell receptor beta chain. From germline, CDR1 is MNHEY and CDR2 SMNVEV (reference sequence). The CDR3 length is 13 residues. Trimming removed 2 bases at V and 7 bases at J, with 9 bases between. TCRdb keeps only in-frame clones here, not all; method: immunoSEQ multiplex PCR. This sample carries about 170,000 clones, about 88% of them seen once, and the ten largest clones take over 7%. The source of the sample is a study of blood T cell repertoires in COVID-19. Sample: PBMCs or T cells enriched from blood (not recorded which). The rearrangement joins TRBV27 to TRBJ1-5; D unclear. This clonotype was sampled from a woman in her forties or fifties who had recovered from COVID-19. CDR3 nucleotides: TGTGCCAGCAGTTTAGCGGGTTGGCAGCCCCAGCATTTT. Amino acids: CASSLAGWQPQHF.